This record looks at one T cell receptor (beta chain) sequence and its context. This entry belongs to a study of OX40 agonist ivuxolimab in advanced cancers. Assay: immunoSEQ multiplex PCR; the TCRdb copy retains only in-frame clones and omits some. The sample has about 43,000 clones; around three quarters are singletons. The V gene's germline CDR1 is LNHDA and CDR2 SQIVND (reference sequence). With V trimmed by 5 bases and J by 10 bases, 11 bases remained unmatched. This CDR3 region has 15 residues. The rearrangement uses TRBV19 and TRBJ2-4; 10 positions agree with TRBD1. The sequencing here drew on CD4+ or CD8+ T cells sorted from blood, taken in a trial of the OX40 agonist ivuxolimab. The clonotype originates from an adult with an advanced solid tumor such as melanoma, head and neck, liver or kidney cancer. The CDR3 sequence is CASSPGTGDKQIQYF. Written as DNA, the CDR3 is TGTGCCAGTAGTCCAGGGACAGGGGATAAGCAGATTCAGTACTTC.